The clone carrying this T cell receptor (beta chain) came up many times. No antigen is known for it. Sample collection date corresponds to first hyperthyroidism diagnosis, prior to any ophthalmopathy symptoms. Germline CDR1 reads LNHNV; CDR2 reads YYDKDF (reference sequence). V was shortened by 0 bases and J by 7 bases, with 22 bases between the two germline ends. The CDR3 sequence is 18 residues long. This sample is part of a study of T cells in Graves' hyperthyroidism and ophthalmopathy. Points from the study as a whole: Blood held most thyroid clonotypes expanded above 0.001 frequency.

Using RNA transcripts as the source, TCR beta CDR3 regions were amplified. The primer set for the first-round RT-PCR of the TCR CDR3 was HTBI. TCRdb reprocessed the multiplex PCR reads via MiXCR and lists one record per CDR3 protein. The table records more than 550,000 distinct CDR3 sequences, 18% of them present only once. The chain has TRBV15 and TRBJ2-1, with D possibly TRBD1 on 6 matching bases. The clonotype originates from a woman aged 45-65 years with Graves' hyperthyroidism that later progressed to Graves' ophthalmopathy. Material: blood. In DNA form, the CDR3 reads TGTGCCACCAGCAGAGATTCTCCTATGTCCAGGGGTGAAAATGAGCAGTTCTTC. Its translation is CATSRDSPMSRGENEQFF. Combining the CDR3 with reference TRBV15 and TRBJ2-1 gives the whole variable domain DAMVIQNPRYQVTQFGKPVTLSCSQTLNHNVMYWYQQKSSQAPKLLFHYYDKDFNNEADTPDNFQSRRPNTSFCFLDIRSPGLGDTAMYLCATSRDSPMSRGENEQFFGPGTRLTVL.